This T cell receptor beta chain was recovered during a study of graft-versus-host responses after intestinal transplantation (dated by TCRdb to the early 2020s). Concerning the study at large: Recipients received multivisceral, liver-intestinal, or isolated intestinal transplants. Donor T cell macrochimerism was defined as a peak of at least 4% donor T cells among recipient peripheral blood mononuclear cells. To identify alloreactive clones, pre-transplant mixed lymphocyte reaction products were sequenced and then compared with unstimulated pre-transplant donor and recipient T cells. Bulk TCR-beta CDR3 sequencing was used to track graft-versus-host and host-versus-graft alloreactive T cell clones in the graft, circulation and bone marrow after intestinal transplantation. A cohort of around 25 intestinal transplant recipients, including one retransplant, was enrolled, and a few patients lacking pretransplant specimens were excluded. Instead of going to the commercial service, samples from a few later patients were sequenced in-house on an Illumina MiSeq and processed with MiXCR. Anti-thymocyte globulin induction was given to all recipients, followed by maintenance tacrolimus and steroids for around three years. The study at large found these results: GvH clones were detected in recipient bone marrow, and some of these GvH clones were observed earlier in ileal mucosa or blood, consistent with an intestinal mucosal origin. The relatively low number and heterogeneity of intestinal transplant patients limited the conclusions. In the allografts of patients with donor T cell macrochimerism, GvH to HvG T cell clonal ratios were high. Early after transplant, declines in HvG clones were associated with peak levels of circulating GvH clones.

What this sample's time point label stands for: cells obtained before transplantation from donor or recipient. In mixed lymphocyte reactions, roughly 200,000 CFSE-labeled pre-transplant responders were plated with roughly 200,000 irradiated violet-dye-labeled stimulators and cultured for around six days. After the mixed lymphocyte reaction, proliferating CD3+CD4+CFSE-low and CD3+CD8+CFSE-low responder cells were FACS-sorted on a BD Influx sorter. Cut back by 0 bases and 2 bases, the V and J ends lie 15 bases apart. There are 17 amino acids in the CDR3, from cysteine to phenylalanine inclusive. The DNA shown is the 51-base CDR3, in frame from base 1. From the germline V gene (reference sequence), CDR1 is SGHKS and CDR2 is YYEKEE. Library prep was done by the immunoSEQ multiplex PCR assay. In most patients, genomic DNA was isolated using the Qiagen DNeasy Blood and Tissue Kit and sent frozen to Adaptive Biotechnologies for TCR sequencing. Adaptive Biotechnologies carried out high-throughput TCR-beta CDR3 sequencing of genomic DNA for most patients. For the original study's pipeline: TCR sequencing data were retrieved from Adaptive's ImmunoSEQ software for roughly 20 patients, whereas a few other patients were processed with MiXCR and VDJtools. To correct CD4 versus CD8 sorting errors, sequences present in both subsets at a frequency ratio below 5:1 were removed. CDR3 nucleotide sequences shared between donor and recipient were removed because their origin could not be assigned. To be classed as alloreactive, a clone needed at least 2-fold expansion over unstimulated cells and a minimum CFSE-low frequency of 0.002% (template counts) or 0.001% (read counts). Mappable clones were those detected in sequenced pre-transplant spleen, lymph node, or MLR CFSE-low populations of the donor or recipient. The cumulative frequency of alloreactive clones was calculated as a percentage of all sequences, weighted by copy number. TCRdb re-hosts the immuneACCESS table, in-frame sequences only. Its copies lack some clones; in the studies checked, an unresolved V gene accounts for under half of them, and the cause for the rest is not known. Clone size and V and J calls were adopted from that table, with D and trimming inferred from the DNA. This sample comprises thousands of clones, 33% of them detected only once. The ten largest clones capture 30% to 35% of the sample.

This clone was detected only a few times. Per-base quality was not reported, and no clone a single base away is much larger than it. The clonotype was recovered from a human patient who received an intestinal transplant. The chain is assembled from TRBV5-5 and TRBJ2-1, with TRBD1 perhaps the D gene, on 6 matching bases. Source: alloreactive CD8+ T cells from a mixed lymphocyte reaction culture, taken before intestinal transplant. What the cell subset or site label conveys for this sample: CFSE-low proliferating T cells sorted from roughly six-day pre-transplant mixed lymphocyte reaction (GvH or HvG direction). The nucleotides are TGTGCCAGCAGCTTGGCTAGGGACACACGGACCTACAATGAGCAGTTCTTC. It codes for CASSLARDTRTYNEQFF.